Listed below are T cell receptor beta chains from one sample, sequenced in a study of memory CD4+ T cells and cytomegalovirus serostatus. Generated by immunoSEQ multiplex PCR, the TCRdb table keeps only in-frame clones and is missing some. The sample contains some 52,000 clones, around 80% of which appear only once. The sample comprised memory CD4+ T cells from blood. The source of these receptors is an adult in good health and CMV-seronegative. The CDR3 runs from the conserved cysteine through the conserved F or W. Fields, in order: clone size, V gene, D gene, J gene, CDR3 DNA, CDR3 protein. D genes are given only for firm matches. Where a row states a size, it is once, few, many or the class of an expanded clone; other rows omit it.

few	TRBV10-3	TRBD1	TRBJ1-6	TGTGCCATCAGTGGGACAGGGCGGTTATCACCCCTCCACTTT	CAISGTGRLSPLHF
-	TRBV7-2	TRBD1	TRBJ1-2	TGTGCCAGCAGCCCGCAGAGGGGGACAGCCAATGGCTACACCTTC	CASSPQRGTANGYTF
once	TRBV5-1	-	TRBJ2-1	TGCGCCAGCAGCCCTTCTAGGCCTTACAATGAGCAGTTCTTC	CASSPSRPYNEQFF
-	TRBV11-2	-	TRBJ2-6	TGTGCCAGCAGCTTAGGTGGGGCCAACGTCCTGACTTTC	CASSLGGANVLTF
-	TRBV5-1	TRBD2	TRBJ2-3	TGCGCCAGCAGCTTGGGGGGGACTAGCGGGAGATATACGCAGTATTTT	CASSLGGTSGRYTQYF
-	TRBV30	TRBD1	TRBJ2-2	TGTGCCTGGGACAGGGGCGCGAACACCGGGGAGCTGTTTTTT	CAWDRGANTGELFF
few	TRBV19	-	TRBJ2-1	TGTGCCAGTAGTGCGACCAGGACGCAGTTCTTC	CASSATRTQFF
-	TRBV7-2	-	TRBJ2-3	TGTGCCAGCAGCTTAGTCATGTCAGATACGCAGTATTTT	CASSLVMSDTQYF
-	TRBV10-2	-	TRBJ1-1	TGCGCCAGCAGCTCCCTTATGAACACTGAAGCTTTCTTT	CASSSLMNTEAFF
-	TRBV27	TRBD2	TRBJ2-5	TGTGCCAGCAGTTTGCGGACTAGCGGGAGCCAAGAGACCCAGTACTTC	CASSLRTSGSQETQYF
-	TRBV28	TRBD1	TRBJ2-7	TGTGCCAGCTTGGGACAGGGGGCGGGGGAGCAGTACTTC	CASLGQGAGEQYF
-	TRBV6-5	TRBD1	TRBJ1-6	TGTGCCAGCACCCCCGGGACAGGGGGAGGTTCACCCCTCCACTTT	CASTPGTGGGSPLHF
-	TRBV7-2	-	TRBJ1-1	TGTGCCAGCAAGAGCCGGGGGGACACTGAAGCTTTCTTT	CASKSRGDTEAFF
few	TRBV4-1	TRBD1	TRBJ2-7	TGCGCCAGCAGCCAAGCCCAGGGGGCTGGAGAGCAGTACTTC	CASSQAQGAGEQYF
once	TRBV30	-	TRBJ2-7	TGTGCCTGGAGACGGGGAGATTACGAGCAGTACTTC	CAWRRGDYEQYF
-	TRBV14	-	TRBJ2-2	TGTGCCAGCAGCCAAGTCAATACGAACACCGGGGAGCTGTTTTTT	CASSQVNTNTGELFF
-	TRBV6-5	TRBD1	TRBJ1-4	TGTGCCAGCAGTAGAGACAGGGCAACTAATGAAAAACTGTTTTTT	CASSRDRATNEKLFF
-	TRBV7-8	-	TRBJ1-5	TGTGCCAGCAGCTTAGTACGGGGGAATGGAAATCAGCCCCAGCATTTT	CASSLVRGNGNQPQHF
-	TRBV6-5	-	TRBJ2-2	TGTGCCAGCAGTTACTCGGGACACTCTAGATCCGGGGAGCTGTTTTTT	CASSYSGHSRSGELFF
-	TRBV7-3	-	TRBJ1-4	TGTGCCAGCAGCTTAAGGGGGAGTGGAACTAATGAAAAACTGTTTTTT	CASSLRGSGTNEKLFF
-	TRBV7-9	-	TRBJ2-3	TGTGCCAGCAGCCCCCCTGACATTAGTGGCGCAGATACGCAGTATTTT	CASSPPDISGADTQYF
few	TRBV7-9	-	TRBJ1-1	TGTGCCAGCAGCTTAGAGCAGAACACTGAAGCTTTCTTT	CASSLEQNTEAFF
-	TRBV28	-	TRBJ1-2	TGTGCCAGCGTCCGCACTAACTATGGCTACACCTTC	CASVRTNYGYTF
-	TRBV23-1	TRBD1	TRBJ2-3	TGCGCCAGCAGATTCCCTGGGGACAGGCGGGCCCCTCCAACTAGCACAGATACGCAGTATTTT	CASRFPGDRRAPPTSTDTQYF
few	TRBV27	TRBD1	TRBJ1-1	TGTGCCAGCAGTCTACAGGGGGCTGGTACTGAAGCTTTCTTT	CASSLQGAGTEAFF
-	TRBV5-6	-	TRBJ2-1	TGTGCCAGCAGCTTGCTACGACAGGAAAGGTTCTACAATGAGCAGTTCTTC	CASSLLRQERFYNEQFF
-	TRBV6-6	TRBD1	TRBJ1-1	TGTGCCAGCAGGCGACAGGGGCCGAACACTGAAGCTTTCTTT	CASRRQGPNTEAFF
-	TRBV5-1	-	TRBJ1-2	TGCGCCAGCAGCTTACTTACCGATAGGATGAGTGGCTACACCTTC	CASSLLTDRMSGYTF
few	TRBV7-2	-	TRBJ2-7	TGTGCCAGCAGCCCCAGACGCCCCGACATCCTCTACGAGCAGTACTTC	CASSPRRPDILYEQYF
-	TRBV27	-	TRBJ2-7	TGTGCCAGCAGTCTTCAGGGGGGAAGAGGGGAGCAGTACTTC	CASSLQGGRGEQYF
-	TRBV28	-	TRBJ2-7	TGTGCCAGCAGTCACAGATACGAGCAGTACTTC	CASSHRYEQYF
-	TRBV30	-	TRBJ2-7	TGTGCCTGGAGTCTTTCCATTTACGAGCAGTACTTC	CAWSLSIYEQYF
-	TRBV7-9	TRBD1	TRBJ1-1	TGTGCCAGCAGCTTAGTGACAGGGGGCCCCAGAGCTGAAGCTTTCTTT	CASSLVTGGPRAEAFF
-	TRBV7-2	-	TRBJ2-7	TGTGCCAGCAGCTTTTCGGGTAGCTCGTCCGAGCAGTACTTC	CASSFSGSSSEQYF
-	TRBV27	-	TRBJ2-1	TGTGCCAGCAGTACGAGGAGGGCCTCTTATGAGCAGTTCTTC	CASSTRRASYEQFF